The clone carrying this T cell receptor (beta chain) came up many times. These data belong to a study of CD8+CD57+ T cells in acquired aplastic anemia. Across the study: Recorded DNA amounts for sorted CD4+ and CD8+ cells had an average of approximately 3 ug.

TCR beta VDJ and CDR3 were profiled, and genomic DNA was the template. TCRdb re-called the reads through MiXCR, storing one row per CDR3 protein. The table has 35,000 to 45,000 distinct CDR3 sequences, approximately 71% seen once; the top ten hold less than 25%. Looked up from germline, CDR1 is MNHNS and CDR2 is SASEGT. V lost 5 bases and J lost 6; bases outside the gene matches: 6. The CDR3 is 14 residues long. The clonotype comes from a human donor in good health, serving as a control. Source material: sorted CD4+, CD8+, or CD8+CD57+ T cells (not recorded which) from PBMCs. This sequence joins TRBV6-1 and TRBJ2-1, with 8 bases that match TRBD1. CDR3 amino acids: CASSPWGTGNEQFF. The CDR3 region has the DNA TGTGCCAGCAGTCCTTGGGGGACAGGCAATGAGCAGTTCTTC.